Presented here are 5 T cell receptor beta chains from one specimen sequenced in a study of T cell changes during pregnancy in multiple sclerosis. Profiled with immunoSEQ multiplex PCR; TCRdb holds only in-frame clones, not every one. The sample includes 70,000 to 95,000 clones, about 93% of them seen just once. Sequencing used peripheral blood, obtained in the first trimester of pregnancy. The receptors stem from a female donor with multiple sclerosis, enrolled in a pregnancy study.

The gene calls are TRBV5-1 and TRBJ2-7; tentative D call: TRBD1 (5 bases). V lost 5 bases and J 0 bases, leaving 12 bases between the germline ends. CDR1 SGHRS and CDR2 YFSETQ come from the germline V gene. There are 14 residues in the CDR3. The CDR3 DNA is TGCGCCAGCAGGCGGTGGGGCGACTCCTACGAGCAGTACTTC. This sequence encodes CASRRWGDSYEQYF.

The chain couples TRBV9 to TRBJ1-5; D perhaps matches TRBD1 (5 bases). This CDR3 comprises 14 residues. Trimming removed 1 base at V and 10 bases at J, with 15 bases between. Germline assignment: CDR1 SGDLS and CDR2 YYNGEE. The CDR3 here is CASSVSGGKDPQHF. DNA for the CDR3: TGTGCCAGCAGCGTAAGCGGGGGTAAGGATCCCCAGCATTTT.

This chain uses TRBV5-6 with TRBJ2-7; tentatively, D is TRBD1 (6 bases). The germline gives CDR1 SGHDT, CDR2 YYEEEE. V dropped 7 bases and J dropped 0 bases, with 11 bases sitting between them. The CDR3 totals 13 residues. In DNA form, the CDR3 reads TGTGCCAGCGCACAGGGTTCCTCCTACGAGCAGTACTTC. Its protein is CASAQGSSYEQYF.

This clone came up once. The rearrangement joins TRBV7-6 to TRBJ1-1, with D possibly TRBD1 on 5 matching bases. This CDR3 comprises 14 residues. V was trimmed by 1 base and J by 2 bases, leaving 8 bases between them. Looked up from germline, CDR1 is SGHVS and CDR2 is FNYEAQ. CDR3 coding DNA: TGTGCCAGCAGCTTAGAGGGGATTAACACTGAAGCTTTCTTT. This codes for CASSLEGINTEAFF.

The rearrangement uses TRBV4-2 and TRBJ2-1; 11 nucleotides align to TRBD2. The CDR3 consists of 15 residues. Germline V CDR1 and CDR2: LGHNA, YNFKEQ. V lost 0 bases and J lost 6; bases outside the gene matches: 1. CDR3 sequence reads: CASSQDSGGANEQFF. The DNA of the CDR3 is TGTGCCAGCAGCCAAGATAGCGGGGGGGCCAATGAGCAGTTCTTC.